Presented here are 20 T cell receptor beta chains from one specimen sequenced in a study of shared clonotypes between healthy human individuals. Data came from immunoSEQ multiplex PCR; TCRdb stores just in-frame clones and leaves some out. Of 1.5 million to 2.5 million clones listed, approximately 95% are singletons. CD45RO-negative, CCR7-selected cells formed the naive CD8 fraction, which excluded terminally differentiated effector memory CD45RA+ cells. The specimen was naive CD8+ T cells sorted from blood. The receptors here all came from a young man in good health.

This chain joins TRBV7-6 and TRBJ2-5; D gene ambiguous. The CDR3 covers 18 residues. Trimming took off 1 base at V and 2 bases at J, with 20 bases between the two ends. Germline CDR1 SGHVS, CDR2 FNYEAQ. The CDR3 reads CASSLVQEKALIQETQYF. CDR3 bases: TGTGCCAGCAGCTTAGTGCAGGAAAAGGCATTGATTCAAGAGACCCAGTACTTC.

The table lists this clone with a count of one. The CDR3 spells CAWARGASYNEQFF. The CDR3 DNA follows: TGTGCCTGGGCCCGGGGGGCGTCCTACAATGAGCAGTTCTTC. The V call is TRBV30, the J call TRBJ2-1, with D perhaps matching TRBD2 (7 bases). Trimming took 5 bases from V and 1 from J, leaving 12 bases between them. CDR1 GTSNPN and CDR2 SVGIG come from the germline V gene (reference sequence). This CDR3 contains 14 residues. The variable domain in full, completed from reference TRBV30 and TRBJ2-1, reads SQTIHQWPATLVQPVGSPLSLECTVEGTSNPNLYWYRQAAGRGLQLLFYSVGIGQISSEVPQNLSASRPQDRQFILSSKKLLLSDSGFYLCAWARGASYNEQFFGPGTRLTVL.

The V call is TRBV11-2, the J call TRBJ2-7; D possibly corresponds to TRBD1 (5 bases). Germline V gene sequence: CDR1 SGHAT, CDR2 FQNNGV. Trimming stripped 3 bases from V and 3 bases from J, with 9 bases between. The CDR3 consists of 13 residues. CDR3 in DNA: TGTGCCAGCAGCTTCGGACACAGCTACGAGCAGTACTTC. Translated: CASSFGHSYEQYF. The full variable domain, rest sourced from reference TRBV11-2 and TRBJ2-7, is EAGVAQSPRYKIIEKRQSVAFWCNPISGHATLYWYQQILGQGPKLLIQFQNNGVVDDSQLPKDRFSAERLKGVDSTLKIQPAKLEDSAVYLCASSFGHSYEQYFGPGTRLTVT.

The chain carries TRBV6-6 and TRBJ1-1; TRBD1 is a possible D gene (5 bases). V was pared by 4 bases and J by 5 bases, with 14 bases between. Germline-derived CDR1 and CDR2 are MNHNY and SVGAGI (reference sequence). CDR3 length: 14 amino acids. The CDR3 DNA sequence: TGTGCCAGCAGTTGGGACGGAAAGGGGACTGAAGCTTTCTTT. Translation: CASSWDGKGTEAFF.

This sequence joins TRBV7-2 and TRBJ2-1; D is unclear. The germline CDR1 and CDR2 sequences are SGHTA and FQGNSA. The CDR3 covers 12 residues. V gave up 1 base and J gave up 3 bases, with 1 base separating them. CDR3 in DNA: TGTGCCAGCAGCTTAGTCTACAATGAGCAGTTCTTC. It yields the protein CASSLVYNEQFF.

The chain uses TRBV11-2 and TRBJ2-4; unclear D gene. Per germline, CDR1 SGHAT and CDR2 FQNNGV. The CDR3 extends over 11 amino acids. Trimming pared 8 bases from V and 12 bases from J, leaving 14 bases between. CDR3 nucleotide sequence: TGTGCCAGCGGACCCTTAGGGAATCAGTACTTC. This sequence encodes CASGPLGNQYF.

The rearrangement links TRBV6-1 to TRBJ2-2, with 7 bases matching TRBD2. The CDR3 contains 15 residues. V was pared by 0 bases and J by 5 bases, with 3 bases of the junction left unmatched. Germline V CDR1 and CDR2: MNHNS, SASEGT. The CDR3 loop is CASSEAREITGELFF. CDR3 coding DNA: TGTGCCAGCAGTGAAGCGCGGGAGATAACCGGGGAGCTGTTTTTT.

The chain recombines TRBV13 with TRBJ2-1; either TRBD1 or TRBD2 may supply D (7 bases each). The germline V gene encodes CDR1 PRHDT and CDR2 FYEKMQ (reference sequence). The CDR3 sequence is 14 residues long. V lost 8 bases and J 4 bases, leaving 15 bases between the germline ends. In nucleotides, the CDR3 is TGTGCCAGCGAGGGAGGGGGCGAATACAATGAGCAGTTCTTC. Its translation is CASEGGGEYNEQFF.

The gene calls are TRBV27 and TRBJ2-7; 9 bases are a match to TRBD2. CDR3 length: 15 residues. The J segment lost 5 bases and the V segment lost 1 base, leaving 6 bases of the junction unmatched. The germline V gene has CDR1 MNHEY and CDR2 SMNVEV (reference sequence). CDR3 DNA: TGTGCCAGCAGTTTATTTAGCGGGAGTCTCGACGAGCAGTACTTC. Translating gives CASSLFSGSLDEQYF.

The table lists this clone with a count of one. The same CDR3 can be traced to other DNA sequences in this sample. This chain links TRBV6-5 with TRBJ2-3; D ambiguous. CDR1 MNHEY and CDR2 SVGAGI come from the germline V gene. The CDR3 has 15 amino acids. V was pared by 1 base and J by 0 bases, with 8 bases between. The chain's CDR3 is CASSYLGPSTDTQYF. The CDR3 bases are TGTGCCAGCAGTTACTTAGGACCAAGCACAGATACGCAGTATTTT.

The CDR3 DNA is TGTGCCTGGAGGGACAGGGGCACCGGGGAGCTGTTTTTT. Its protein product is CAWRDRGTGELFF. The gene calls are TRBV30 and TRBJ2-2; 9 nucleotides agree with TRBD1. This CDR3 comprises 13 residues. Germline lookup yields CDR1 GTSNPN and CDR2 SVGIG (reference sequence). Unmatched junction bases numbered 0, after V lost 3 bases and J lost 4 bases.

There are a few counts of this clone. The V gene is TRBV6-5, the J gene TRBJ1-2; D not certain. The V gene lost 2 bases and the J gene lost 4 bases, with 5 bases spanning the gap. There are 12 residues in the CDR3. Germline loops: CDR1 MNHEY, CDR2 SVGAGI. This chain's CDR3 is CASSYDGYGYTF. The CDR3 DNA is TGTGCCAGCAGTTACGACGGCTATGGCTACACCTTC.

The chain carries TRBV10-3 and TRBJ2-1; TRBD1 matches 11 bases. The ends lost 2 bases at V and 6 bases at J; junction bases unmatched: 3. Germline V gene data show CDR1 as ENHRY and CDR2 as SYGVKD. This CDR3 is built from 15 residues. The CDR3 DNA reads TGTGCCATCAGTGAGCCCGGGACAGGGGGCAATGAGCAGTTCTTC. Its protein product is CAISEPGTGGNEQFF.

The CDR3 DNA reads TGTGCCAGCAGTTTGTTTCAGGGATACACTGAAGCTTTCTTT. This codes for CASSLFQGYTEAFF. This chain connects TRBV28 to TRBJ1-1, with D perhaps TRBD1 (5 bases). CDR3 size: 14 residues. Trimming removed 3 bases from V and 3 bases from J, with 11 bases in between. CDR1 MDHEN and CDR2 SYDVKM come from the germline V gene.

A single count supports this clone. The same CDR3 is also encoded by other DNA sequences in this sample. The chain employs TRBV6-5 and TRBJ2-7, with D maybe TRBD2 (6 bases). V was pared by 6 bases and J by 0 bases, with 15 bases between. This CDR3 contains 15 residues. Per germline, CDR1 MNHEY and CDR2 SVGAGI. CDR3: CASSYRDSSSYEQYF. The CDR3 DNA follows: TGTGCCAGCAGCTACCGGGACTCCTCCTCCTACGAGCAGTACTTC.

The chain recombines TRBV7-3 with TRBJ2-1; TRBD2 might be the D (7 bases). CDR1 is SGHTA, CDR2 FQGTGA, per germline. V was shortened by 0 bases and J by 2 bases, with 8 bases between the two germline ends. This CDR3 is 15 amino acids long. CDR3 bases: TGTGCCAGCAGCTTAACGGGGGGGCCCTACAATGAGCAGTTCTTC. Translation: CASSLTGGPYNEQFF.

The chain joins TRBV30 to TRBJ1-1; no definite D call. CDR3 size: 13 residues. Germline V lookup: CDR1 GTSNPN, CDR2 SVGIG (reference sequence). Trimming stripped 0 bases from V and 11 bases from J, with 16 bases between. The CDR3 loop is CAWSVQHLRAAFF. The CDR3 DNA reads as TGTGCCTGGAGTGTCCAGCACCTGAGAGCCGCTTTCTTT.

V and J are TRBV7-8 and TRBJ1-5; D unresolved. The germline gives CDR1 SGHVS, CDR2 FQNEAQ. The CDR3 length is 15 residues. Trimming left V 1 base short and J 4 bases short, with 11 bases between. The CDR3 DNA reads as TGTGCCAGCAGCTTAGGCGTCCTGGGGAATCAGCCCCAGCATTTT. Encoded protein: CASSLGVLGNQPQHF.

The chain joins TRBV7-2 to TRBJ1-1; D gene ambiguous. The CDR3 is 12 amino acids. Germline V gene lookup returns CDR1 SGHTA and CDR2 FQGNSA. V was trimmed by 2 bases and J by 8 bases, leaving 9 bases between them. CDR3: CASSLPYLEAFF. CDR3 DNA: TGTGCCAGCAGCTTACCTTACCTAGAAGCTTTCTTT.

The chain employs TRBV6-5 and TRBJ1-1; no reliable D call. CDR3 length equals 15 residues. Between the trimmed V and J ends, which lost 6 bases and 2 bases, there was a span of 16 bases. Per the germline V gene, CDR1 is MNHEY and CDR2 is SVGAGI. CDR3 sequence: CASSNPSTGNTEAFF. The CDR3 DNA is TGTGCCAGCAGCAACCCGTCGACTGGAAACACTGAAGCTTTCTTT.